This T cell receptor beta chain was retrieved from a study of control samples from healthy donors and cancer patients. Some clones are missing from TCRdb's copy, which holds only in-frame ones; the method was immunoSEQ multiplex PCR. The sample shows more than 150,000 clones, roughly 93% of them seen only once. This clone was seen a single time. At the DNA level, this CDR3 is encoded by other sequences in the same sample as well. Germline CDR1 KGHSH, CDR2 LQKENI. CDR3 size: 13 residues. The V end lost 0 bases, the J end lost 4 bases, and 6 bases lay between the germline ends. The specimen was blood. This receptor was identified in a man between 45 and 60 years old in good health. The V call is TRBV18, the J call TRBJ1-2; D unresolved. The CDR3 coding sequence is TGTGCCAGCTCACCACCGACTGGCTATGGCTACACCTTC. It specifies CASSPPTGYGYTF.